A selection of T cell receptor beta chains follows, all from one sample in a study of blood T cell repertoires in COVID-19. Data came from immunoSEQ multiplex PCR; TCRdb stores just in-frame clones and leaves some out. The repertoire includes 60,000 to 90,000 clones, around nine tenths of them detected once, and roughly 0.78% sits in the top ten. Source material: peripheral blood. Receptor source: a woman of 80 years or more with acute or convalescent COVID-19. Both conserved end residues are part of each CDR3. Fields, in order: D gene, J gene, V gene, clone size, CDR3 DNA, CDR3 protein. A D gene is named only where the DNA matches it firmly. Size is omitted from some rows. Given values are once, few, many or a class for expanded clones.

TRBD1	TRBJ2-5	TRBV3-1/TRBV3-2	-	TGTGCCAGCAGCCCCGGACGGACAGGAGAGACCCAGTACTTC	CASSPGRTGETQYF
TRBD2	TRBJ2-1	TRBV18	-	TGTGCCAGCTCCCGGGACTATTCGTACAATGAGCAGTTCTTC	CASSRDYSYNEQFF
TRBD1	TRBJ2-7	TRBV24-1	once	TGTGCCACCAGTGATGGGACAGGGGGCTTGTTCTACGAGCAGTACTTC	CATSDGTGGLFYEQYF
TRBD1	TRBJ1-1	TRBV10-2	-	TGCGCCAGCACCGGGGGGGACAGTAAAGCTTTCTTT	CASTGGDSKAFF
-	TRBJ1-6	TRBV6-1	-	TGTGCCAGCAGTGAAGCGCCAGGGGCTAGGTCACCCCTCCACTTT	CASSEAPGARSPLHF
TRBD1	TRBJ1-4	TRBV7-8	-	TGTGCCAGCAGCTTAGCCACGGCCGGGACAGCTAATGAAAAACTGTTTTTT	CASSLATAGTANEKLFF
TRBD1	TRBJ1-4	TRBV5-4	-	TGTGCCAGCAGCCTCGACAGGGGCGCTGAAAAACTGTTTTTT	CASSLDRGAEKLFF
TRBD1	TRBJ2-3	TRBV9	few	TGTGCCAGCAGCCCACGCCAGGGGGCGAGCACAGATACGCAGTATTTT	CASSPRQGASTDTQYF
TRBD1	TRBJ2-7	TRBV6-6	-	TGTGCCAGCCCTATCAGGGTGAGACAGGGAGCCTACGAGCAGTACTTC	CASPIRVRQGAYEQYF
-	TRBJ2-7	TRBV10-3	-	TGTGCCATCAGTGATCTGGGTCAGGGTGCCTACGAGCAGTACTTC	CAISDLGQGAYEQYF
-	TRBJ2-3	TRBV5-4	-	TGTGCCAGCAGCTTGTATAATGGCGGGGGCACAGATACGCAGTATTTT	CASSLYNGGGTDTQYF
-	TRBJ2-1	TRBV7-9	-	TGTGCCAGCAGCTTTAGGAGCTCCTACAATGAGCAGTTCTTC	CASSFRSSYNEQFF
TRBD1	TRBJ1-1	TRBV18	-	TGTGCCAGCTCACCAAGTTTAAGGGACAGAGAAGCTTTCTTT	CASSPSLRDREAFF
-	TRBJ1-4	TRBV5-8	-	TGTGCCAGCAGCTTGGACGGAGTCCCCAATGAAAAACTGTTTTTT	CASSLDGVPNEKLFF
-	TRBJ1-3	TRBV25-1	-	TGTGCCAGCAGTGATCCGGGGTATCGAGGTAACACCATATATTTT	CASSDPGYRGNTIYF
-	TRBJ1-5	TRBV18	-	TGTGCCAGCTCACCTGGGCACAATCAGCCCCAGCATTTT	CASSPGHNQPQHF
-	TRBJ1-2	TRBV20-1	-	TGCAGTGCTAGGCAGGACTATGGCTACACCTTC	CSARQDYGYTF
TRBD2	TRBJ2-2	TRBV5-1	-	TGCGCCAGCAGCTTGGCCCCGGGACTAGCGGGCGGGGCCGGGGAGCTGTTTTTT	CASSLAPGLAGGAGELFF
TRBD1	TRBJ1-2	TRBV4-1	-	TGCGCCAGCAGCCAGGCCGGGACAGGGACTGGCTACACCTTC	CASSQAGTGTGYTF
-	TRBJ1-2	TRBV2	-	TGTGCCAGCAGTTTACAGCCGGACTATGGCTACACCTTC	CASSLQPDYGYTF
-	TRBJ1-2	TRBV19	once	TGTGCCAGTAGTATGGGGGGGAACTATGGCTACACCTTC	CASSMGGNYGYTF
TRBD1	TRBJ2-3	TRBV19	-	TGTGCCAGTAGCCCTGGGACAGGGCGCACAGATACGCAGTATTTT	CASSPGTGRTDTQYF
-	TRBJ1-1	TRBV3-1/TRBV3-2	few	TGTGCCAGCAGCCAGGGGGGAAACACTGAAGCTTTCTTT	CASSQGGNTEAFF
-	TRBJ1-2	TRBV11-3	-	TGTGCCAGCAGCTTATCTGGCACCTTCTATGGCTACACCTTC	CASSLSGTFYGYTF
-	TRBJ2-1	TRBV6-5	-	TGTGCCAGCACCCTCTCGGGCAGGGCCAATGAGCAGTTCTTC	CASTLSGRANEQFF
-	TRBJ1-1	TRBV5-1	-	TGCGCCAGCAGCTTGGGGGGCATGAACACTGAAGCTTTCTTT	CASSLGGMNTEAFF
TRBD2	TRBJ2-7	TRBV3-1/TRBV3-2	-	TGTGCCAGCAGCCATACGACTAGCGGGGGCTACGAGCAGTACTTC	CASSHTTSGGYEQYF
TRBD1	TRBJ2-5	TRBV10-3	-	TGTGCCATCAGATCAACAGGGGCGGGAGAGACCCAGTACTTC	CAIRSTGAGETQYF
TRBD1	TRBJ2-2	TRBV9	-	TGTGCCAGCAGCGTAACAGGGGCTAACACCGGGGAGCTGTTTTTT	CASSVTGANTGELFF
-	TRBJ2-1	TRBV27	-	TGTGCCAGCAGTTTAGAAGCCTTTCAAACCTACAATGAGCAGTTCTTC	CASSLEAFQTYNEQFF
TRBD2	TRBJ2-5	TRBV3-1/TRBV3-2	-	TGTGCCAGCAGCCAACTAAACAGCGGGGGGAAAGAGACCCAGTACTTC	CASSQLNSGGKETQYF
TRBD1	TRBJ1-2	TRBV2	-	TGTGCCAGCAGCCAGACAGGGACCCATGGCTACACCTTC	CASSQTGTHGYTF
-	TRBJ2-3	TRBV19	-	TGTGCCAGTAGTCGACCTAGTAGCACAGATACGCAGTATTTT	CASSRPSSTDTQYF
TRBD1	TRBJ1-2	TRBV5-1	few	TGCGCCAGCAGCGCCGCCGGGACAGGCTATGGCTACACCTTC	CASSAAGTGYGYTF
-	TRBJ2-5	TRBV28	-	TGTGCCAGCAGTTTAGGGGGCAGGGAGACCCAGTACTTC	CASSLGGRETQYF
TRBD1	TRBJ1-2	TRBV5-4	-	TGTGCCAGCAGCTTGGCAGGGGGCGACTATGGCTACACCTTC	CASSLAGGDYGYTF
TRBD2	TRBJ2-1	TRBV15	-	TGTGCCACCAGCTCGTCGACTAGCGGGAGGGCCTTCAATGAGCAGTTCTTC	CATSSSTSGRAFNEQFF
TRBD2	TRBJ2-3	TRBV18	-	TGTGCCAGCTCACTGAGGACTAGCGGGGGACCCGTCACAGATACGCAGTATTTT	CASSLRTSGGPVTDTQYF
TRBD2	TRBJ2-1	TRBV7-6	-	TGTGCCAGCAGCTTTGGGACTAGCGGGAGGAATGAGCAGTTCTTC	CASSFGTSGRNEQFF
TRBD2	TRBJ2-1	TRBV5-1	-	TGCGCCAGCAGCGCATCCGGGACTAGCGGGAGAGATGAGCAGTTCTTC	CASSASGTSGRDEQFF
TRBD1	TRBJ2-1	TRBV24-1	-	TGTGCCACCAGTGATTTGGGACAGGGGAACTATGAGCAGTTCTTC	CATSDLGQGNYEQFF
TRBD2	TRBJ2-1	TRBV5-5	-	TGTGCCAGCAGGCCAGCGGGGGGACCCTACAATGAGCAGTTCTTC	CASRPAGGPYNEQFF
-	TRBJ1-5	TRBV20-1	few	TGCAGTGCTAGTGGTGGGCAACAATACTATCAGCCCCAGCATTTT	CSASGGQQYYQPQHF
-	TRBJ2-3	TRBV9	-	TGTGCCAGCAGCCCCCCGGACCGGACTAGCACAGATACGCAGTATTTT	CASSPPDRTSTDTQYF